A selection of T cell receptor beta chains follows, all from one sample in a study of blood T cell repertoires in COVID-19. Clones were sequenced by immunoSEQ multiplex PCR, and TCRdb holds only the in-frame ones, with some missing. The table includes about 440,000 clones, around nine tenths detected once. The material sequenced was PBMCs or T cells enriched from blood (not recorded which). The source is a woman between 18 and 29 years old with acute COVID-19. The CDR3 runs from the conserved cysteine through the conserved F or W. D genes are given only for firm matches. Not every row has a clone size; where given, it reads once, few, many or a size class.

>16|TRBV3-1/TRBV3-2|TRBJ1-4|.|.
CASSQGPGVSNEKLFF
TGTGCCAGCAGCCAAGGTCCGGGAGTATCTAATGAAAAACTGTTTTTT
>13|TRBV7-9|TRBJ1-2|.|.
CASSLAPHTSYTF
TGTGCCAGCAGCTTAGCGCCCCATACTTCCTACACCTTC
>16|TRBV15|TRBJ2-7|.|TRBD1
CATSRGGTGDLYEQYF
TGTGCCACCAGCAGGGGCGGGACAGGAGACCTCTACGAGCAGTACTTC
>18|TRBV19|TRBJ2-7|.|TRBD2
CASSIGTGSLAGSYEQYF
TGTGCCAGTAGTATAGGGACTGGCTCCCTAGCGGGATCCTACGAGCAGTACTTC
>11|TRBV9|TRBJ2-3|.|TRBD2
CASRGEGTQYF
TGTGCCAGCAGGGGGGAGGGGACGCAGTATTTT
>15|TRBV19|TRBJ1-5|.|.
CASSIETTGNQPQHF
TGTGCCAGTAGTATCGAGACTACTGGCAATCAGCCCCAGCATTTT
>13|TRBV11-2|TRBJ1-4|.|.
CASSYGSPVELFF
TGTGCCAGCAGCTACGGGTCCCCTGTAGAACTGTTTTTT
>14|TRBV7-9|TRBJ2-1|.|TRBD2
CASSLVAGANEQFF
TGTGCCAGCAGCTTAGTAGCGGGGGCCAATGAGCAGTTCTTC
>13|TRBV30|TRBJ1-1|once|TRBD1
CALQGARGTEAFF
TGTGCCTTACAGGGGGCTAGAGGGACTGAAGCTTTCTTT
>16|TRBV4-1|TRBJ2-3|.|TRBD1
CASSQDTGTGTDTQYF
TGCGCCAGCAGCCAAGATACAGGGACAGGCACAGATACGCAGTATTTT
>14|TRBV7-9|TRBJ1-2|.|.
CASSPWTALYGYTF
TGTGCCAGCAGCCCATGGACAGCCCTCTATGGCTACACCTTC
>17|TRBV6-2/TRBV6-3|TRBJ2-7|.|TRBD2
CASSRRGPLAALWEQYF
TGTGCCAGCAGCCGACGCGGCCCACTAGCGGCCCTTTGGGAGCAGTACTTC
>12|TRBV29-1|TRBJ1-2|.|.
CSVLGQGSGYTF
TGCAGCGTTTTGGGGCAGGGAAGTGGCTACACCTTC
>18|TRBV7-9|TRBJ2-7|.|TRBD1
CASSQDRGRPGGRYEQYF
TGTGCCAGCAGCCAGGACAGGGGTAGACCGGGAGGACGTTACGAGCAGTACTTC
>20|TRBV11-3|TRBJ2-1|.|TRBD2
CASSLRRGLAGEGPYNEQFF
TGTGCCAGCAGCTTACGACGCGGACTAGCGGGAGAGGGCCCCTACAATGAGCAGTTCTTC
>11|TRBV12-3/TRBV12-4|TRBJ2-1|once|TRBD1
CASSPSGGLFF
TGTGCCAGCAGCCCATCAGGGGGTCTGTTCTTC
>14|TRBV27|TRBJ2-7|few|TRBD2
CASSFGGVRYEQYF
TGTGCCAGCAGTTTCGGGGGGGTTAGGTACGAGCAGTACTTC
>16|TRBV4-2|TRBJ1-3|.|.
CASSQESTRSGNTIYF
TGTGCCAGCAGCCAAGAGTCAACACGCTCTGGAAACACCATATATTTT
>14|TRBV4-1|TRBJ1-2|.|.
CASSDVKEDYGYTF
TGCGCCAGCTCGGATGTAAAGGAGGACTATGGCTACACCTTC
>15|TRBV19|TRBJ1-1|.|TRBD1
CASSTGTGSNTEAFF
TGTGCCAGTAGTACCGGGACAGGTTCTAACACTGAAGCTTTCTTT
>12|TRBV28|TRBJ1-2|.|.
CASSLDTYGYTF
TGTGCCAGCAGTTTAGACACCTATGGCTACACCTTC